What follows are 23 T cell receptor beta chains derived from one specimen sequenced in a study of blood T cell repertoires in COVID-19 (dated by TCRdb to about 2020). Libraries were made using the immunoSEQ multiplex PCR assay. TCRdb carries this immuneACCESS record with in-frame sequences only. Its versions omit some clonotypes, under half of them owing to an unresolved V gene in the studies checked, with the rest unexplained. Counted in this sample were 300,000 or so clones; about 85% of them appeared once. The ten top clones hold approximately 5% of the sample. The sample comprised PBMCs or T cells enriched from blood (not recorded which). These receptors all stem from a woman in her twenties or thirties who had recovered from COVID-19.

The chain carries TRBV6-5 and TRBJ1-1, with 7 bases that match TRBD1. CDR1 is MNHEY, CDR2 SVGAGI, per germline. The CDR3 is made up of 14 amino acids. The J segment lost 4 bases and the V segment lost 7 bases, leaving 9 bases of the junction unmatched. The CDR3 DNA reads as TGTGCCAGCACCATTGGAGGGGGCGTCACTGAAGCTTTCTTT. As protein: CASTIGGGVTEAFF.

This chain uses TRBV7-6 with TRBJ1-3; D not certain. V gave up 4 bases and J gave up 0 bases, with 7 bases separating them. Germline lookup yields CDR1 SGHVS and CDR2 FNYEAQ. The CDR3 runs 14 residues. CDR3 bases: TGTGCCAGCAGCTCCGACATCTCTGGAAACACCATATATTTT. Translating gives CASSSDISGNTIYF.

The CDR3 loop is CSASQGAGQPQHF. DNA of the CDR3: TGCAGTGCGAGTCAGGGGGCAGGGCAGCCCCAGCATTTT. The gene calls are TRBV20-1 and TRBJ1-5, with 8 bases fitting TRBD1. V gave up 6 bases and J gave up 7 bases; unmatched junction bases: 8. Germline V gene data show CDR1 as DFQATT and CDR2 as SNEGSKA (reference sequence). The CDR3 has 13 residues.

The CDR3 spells CASSPFGGVYNEQFF. CDR3 DNA: TGTGCCAGCAGCCCATTCGGCGGCGTTTACAATGAGCAGTTCTTC. The genes are TRBV3-1 (or the pseudogene TRBV3-2) and TRBJ2-1; no clear D. V lost 4 bases to trimming and J lost 4 bases, with 14 bases between them. This CDR3 is built from 15 residues. Looked up from germline, CDR1 is LGHDT and CDR2 is YNNKEL (reference sequence).

The chain employs TRBV6-1 and TRBJ2-7, with a weak D call TRBD2 (5 bases). This CDR3 region has 15 residues. The V end lost 3 bases, the J end lost 0 bases, and 12 bases lay between the germline ends. Looked up from germline, CDR1 is MNHNS and CDR2 is SASEGT. The CDR3 nucleotides read TGTGCCAGCAGTGATCGGGGATTAAGCTCCTACGAGCAGTACTTC. It encodes CASSDRGLSSYEQYF.

The table lists this clone with a count of one. This chain joins TRBV15 and TRBJ1-4, with no clear D. Germline V gives CDR1 LNHNV, CDR2 YYDKDF (reference sequence). Between the trimmed V and J ends, which lost 0 bases and 0 bases, there was a span of 8 bases. The CDR3 loop spans 16 amino acids. The CDR3 is CATSRDLPTTNEKLFF. CDR3 sequence (DNA): TGTGCCACCAGCAGAGATCTACCCACAACTAATGAAAAACTGTTTTTT.

The gene calls are TRBV29-1 and TRBJ2-1; 9 bases agree with TRBD2. Looked up from germline, CDR1 is SQVTM and CDR2 is ANQGSEA. The CDR3 covers 14 residues. The trim removed 7 bases at V and 8 bases at J, leaving 12 bases unmatched. CDR3 DNA sequence: TGCAGCGCTCTCAAGGGCGGGGGGGCGCATGAGCAGTTCTTC. Protein: CSALKGGGAHEQFF.

The genes are TRBV6-2 or TRBV6-3 and TRBJ1-2, with 8 nucleotides matching TRBD1. CDR1 MNHEY and CDR2 SVGEGT come from the germline V gene. With 2 bases clipped from V and 6 bases from J, the junction kept 11 bases outside the gene matches. The CDR3 spans 16 residues. CDR3 sequence: CASSYPGSYRGNGYTF. DNA for the CDR3: TGTGCCAGCAGTTACCCGGGTAGCTACAGGGGGAATGGCTACACCTTC.

CDR3 sequence: CSVKTDRANTEAFF. CDR3 DNA: TGCAGCGTTAAGACCGACAGGGCGAACACTGAAGCTTTCTTT. This rearrangement joins TRBV29-1 to TRBJ1-1; 7 nucleotides agree with TRBD1. CDR3 length: 14 residues. CDR1 is SQVTM and CDR2 is ANQGSEA in the germline V gene. The trim removed 5 bases at V and 1 base at J, leaving 7 bases unmatched.

The chain is built from TRBV19 and TRBJ1-3; 8 nucleotides align to TRBD1. The CDR3 runs to 16 residues. CDR1 LNHDA and CDR2 SQIVND come from the germline V gene (reference sequence). J was trimmed by 5 bases and V by 4 bases; bases with no gene match: 10. CDR3: CASSTHIRGLRNTIYF. The CDR3 DNA reads TGTGCCAGTAGTACCCACATCAGGGGGCTTCGAAACACCATATATTTT.

V is TRBV6-5 and J is TRBJ1-4, with TRBD1 as a possible D gene (6 bases). Germline V lookup: CDR1 MNHEY, CDR2 SVGAGI. V lost 2 bases to trimming and J lost 2 bases, with 9 bases between them. The CDR3 contains 15 residues. CDR3 sequence reads: CASSYLRGTNEKLFF. CDR3 nucleotides: TGTGCCAGCAGTTACCTCAGGGGCACTAATGAAAAACTGTTTTTT.

The chain uses TRBV5-1 and TRBJ1-4, with D unclear. Germline-derived CDR1 and CDR2 are SGHRS and YFSETQ. The CDR3 length is 15 residues. Trimming stripped 3 bases from V and 0 bases from J, with 9 bases between. CDR3 sequence (DNA): TGCGCCAGCAGCTCCTACAGTGCAACTAATGAAAAACTGTTTTTT. Protein sequence: CASSSYSATNEKLFF. Drawing the rest from reference TRBV5-1 and TRBJ1-4, the complete variable domain is KAGVTQTPRYLIKTRGQQVTLSCSPISGHRSVSWYQQTPGQGLQFLFEYFSETQRNKGNFPGRFSGRQFSNSRSEMNVSTLELGDSALYLCASSSYSATNEKLFFGSGTQLSVL.

The J gene is TRBJ1-1, the V gene TRBV19; TRBD1 agrees at 9 bases. The CDR3 is 18 amino acids. Germline V gives CDR1 LNHDA, CDR2 SQIVND (reference sequence). The J segment lost 1 base and the V segment lost 3 bases, leaving 12 bases of the junction unmatched. CDR3 region: CASSMGRDRELRNTEAFF. Written as DNA, the CDR3 is TGTGCCAGTAGTATGGGCCGGGACAGGGAATTGAGGAACACTGAAGCTTTCTTT. The whole variable domain, filled in from reference TRBV19 and TRBJ1-1, reads DGGITQSPKYLFRKEGQNVTLSCEQNLNHDAMYWYRQDPGQGLRLIYYSQIVNDFQKGDIAEGYSVSREKKESFPLTVTSAQKNPTAFYLCASSMGRDRELRNTEAFFGQGTRLTVV.

The chain carries TRBV11-1 and TRBJ2-5; 7 bases match TRBD2. V was pared by 5 bases and J by 4 bases, with 7 bases of the junction left unmatched. Germline CDR1 SGHAT, CDR2 FQDESV (reference sequence). The CDR3 totals 14 residues. The CDR3 protein is CASSPPSGGETQYF. The CDR3, as DNA: TGTGCCAGCAGCCCCCCTTCGGGGGGAGAGACCCAGTACTTC.

This sequence joins TRBV5-1 and TRBJ1-3; D is unclear. The V gene lost 0 bases and the J gene lost 0 bases, with 10 bases spanning the gap. Per germline, CDR1 SGHRS and CDR2 YFSETQ. This CDR3 region has 16 residues. CDR3 residues: CASSLGQARSGNTIYF. The CDR3 nucleotides read TGCGCCAGCAGCTTGGGGCAGGCCCGCTCTGGAAACACCATATATTTT.

This clone was picked up a small number of times. The V call is TRBV9, the J call TRBJ2-6, with 15 positions matching TRBD2. This CDR3 contains 21 residues. The V gene's germline CDR1 is SGDLS and CDR2 YYNGEE. Germline trimming cut 2 bases from V and 4 bases from J; bases unmatched to any gene: 13. The CDR3 reads CASSVRAGLAGGPSGANVLTF. The CDR3 nucleotides read TGTGCCAGCAGCGTCCGAGCCGGACTAGCGGGGGGGCCGTCGGGGGCCAACGTCCTGACTTTC.

V is TRBV6-4 and J is TRBJ2-1, with no clear D. CDR3 size: 13 residues. The germline V gene encodes CDR1 MRHNA and CDR2 SNTAGT. V was cut by 2 bases and J by 5 bases, with 7 bases left in between. The CDR3 sequence is CASSDVPDNEQFF. The CDR3, as DNA: TGTGCCAGCAGTGACGTCCCCGACAATGAGCAGTTCTTC.

The J gene is TRBJ1-2, the V gene TRBV9, with D possibly being TRBD1 (5 bases). V lost 2 bases, J lost 6 bases, and 8 bases lay in between. The CDR3 extends over 12 amino acids. CDR1 is SGDLS, CDR2 YYNGEE, per germline. The CDR3 nucleotides read TGTGCCAGCAGCGTGGGGCCCGATGGCTACACCTTC. It encodes CASSVGPDGYTF.

The chain is built from TRBV2 and TRBJ2-3; 8 bases agree with TRBD2. Germline V gives CDR1 SNHLY, CDR2 FYNNEI. The CDR3 spans 12 residues. V was pared by 6 bases and J by 6 bases, with 2 bases of the junction left unmatched. Here the CDR3 reads CASRLAADTQYF. The CDR3 bases are TGTGCCAGCAGACTAGCGGCGGATACGCAGTATTTT.

The chain carries TRBV5-4 and TRBJ1-2; 8 positions match TRBD1. This CDR3 has 15 residues. V shed 2 bases and J 4 bases; nucleotides not matched to a gene: 7. CDR1 and CDR2 from the germline V gene are SGHNT and YYREEE (reference sequence). The CDR3 sequence is CASSFPTGEGYGYTF. As DNA, the CDR3 is TGTGCCAGCAGCTTTCCGACAGGGGAAGGCTATGGCTACACCTTC. The complete variable domain, with remaining parts taken from reference TRBV5-4 and TRBJ1-2, reads ETGVTQSPTHLIKTRGQQVTLRCSSQSGHNTVSWYQQALGQGPQFIFQYYREEENGRGNFPPRFSGLQFPNYSSELNVNALELDDSALYLCASSFPTGEGYGYTFGSGTRLTVV.

The V call is TRBV29-1, the J call TRBJ1-1; 9 positions agree with TRBD1. V trimming: 4 bases; J trimming: 5 bases; junction bases outside the gene matches: 23. CDR3 size: 19 residues. Germline-derived CDR1 and CDR2 are SQVTM and ANQGSEA. Here the CDR3 DNA reads TGCAGCGTTGTTATTCCTTTCCCGGGACAGGGTTTTCTAGATACTGAAGCTTTCTTT. This codes for CSVVIPFPGQGFLDTEAFF.

This clone was counted a single time. The sample contains more than one DNA sequence encoding this CDR3. This sequence joins TRBV29-1 and TRBJ1-5; unclear D gene. Germline lookup yields CDR1 SQVTM and CDR2 ANQGSEA. This CDR3 has 12 amino acids. Trimming stripped 4 bases from V and 4 bases from J, with 8 bases between. The CDR3 here is CSVVSGNQPQHF. The CDR3 DNA reads as TGCAGCGTTGTAAGCGGGAATCAGCCCCAGCATTTT.

This clone was seen only once. J is TRBJ2-2 and V is TRBV3-1 (or the pseudogene TRBV3-2); 8 bases line up with TRBD2. Germline V gene sequence: CDR1 LGHDT, CDR2 YNNKEL (reference sequence). This CDR3 contains 17 residues. Trimming at V came to 2 bases and at J to 4 bases, leaving 9 bases not matched to a gene. The CDR3 DNA reads TGTGCCAGCAGCCAAACGAGAGCGGGGGAGATCACCGGGGAGCTGTTTTTT. This sequence encodes CASSQTRAGEITGELFF.